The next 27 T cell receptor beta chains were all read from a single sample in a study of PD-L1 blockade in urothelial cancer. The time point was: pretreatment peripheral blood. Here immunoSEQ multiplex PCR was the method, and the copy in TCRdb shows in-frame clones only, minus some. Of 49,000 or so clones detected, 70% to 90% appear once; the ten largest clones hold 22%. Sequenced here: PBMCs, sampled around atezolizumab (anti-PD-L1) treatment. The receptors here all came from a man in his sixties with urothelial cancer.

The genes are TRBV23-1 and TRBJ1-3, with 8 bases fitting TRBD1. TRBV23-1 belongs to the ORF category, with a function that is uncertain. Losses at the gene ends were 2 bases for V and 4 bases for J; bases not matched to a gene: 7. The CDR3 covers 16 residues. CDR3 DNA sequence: TGCGCCAGCAGTCAAACAGGGGGGGATCGAGGAAACACCATATATTTT. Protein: CASSQTGGDRGNTIYF.

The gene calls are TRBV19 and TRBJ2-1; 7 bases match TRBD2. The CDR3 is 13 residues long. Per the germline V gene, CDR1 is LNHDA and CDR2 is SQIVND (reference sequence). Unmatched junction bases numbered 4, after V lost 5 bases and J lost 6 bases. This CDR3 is CASSPRTSNEQFF. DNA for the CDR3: TGTGCCAGTAGTCCTCGGACTAGCAATGAGCAGTTCTTC.

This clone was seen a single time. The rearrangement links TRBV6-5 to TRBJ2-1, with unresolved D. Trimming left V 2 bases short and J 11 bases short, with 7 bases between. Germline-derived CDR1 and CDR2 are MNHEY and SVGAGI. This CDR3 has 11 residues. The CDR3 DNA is TGTGCCAGCAGTTACGTCGGTAAGCAGTTCTTC. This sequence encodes CASSYVGKQFF.

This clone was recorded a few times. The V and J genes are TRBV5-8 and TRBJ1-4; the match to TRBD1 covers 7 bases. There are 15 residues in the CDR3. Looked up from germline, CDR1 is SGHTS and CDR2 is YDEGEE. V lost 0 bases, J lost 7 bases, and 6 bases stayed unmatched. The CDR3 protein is CASSLGRQGGEKLFF. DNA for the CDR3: TGTGCCAGCAGCTTGGGTCGGCAGGGGGGTGAAAAACTGTTTTTT.

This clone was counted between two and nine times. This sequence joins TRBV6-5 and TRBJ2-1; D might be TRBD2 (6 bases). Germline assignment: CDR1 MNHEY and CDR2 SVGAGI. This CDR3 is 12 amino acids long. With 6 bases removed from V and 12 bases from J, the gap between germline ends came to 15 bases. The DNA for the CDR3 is TGTGCCAGCAGGGGGACTCAGGGAACGCAGTTCTTC. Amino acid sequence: CASRGTQGTQFF.

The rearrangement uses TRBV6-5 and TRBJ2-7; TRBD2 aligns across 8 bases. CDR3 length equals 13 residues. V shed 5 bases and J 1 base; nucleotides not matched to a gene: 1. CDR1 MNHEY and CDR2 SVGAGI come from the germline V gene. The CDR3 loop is CASSRGGSYEQYF. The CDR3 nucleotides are TGTGCCAGCAGTCGGGGGGGATCCTACGAGCAGTACTTC.

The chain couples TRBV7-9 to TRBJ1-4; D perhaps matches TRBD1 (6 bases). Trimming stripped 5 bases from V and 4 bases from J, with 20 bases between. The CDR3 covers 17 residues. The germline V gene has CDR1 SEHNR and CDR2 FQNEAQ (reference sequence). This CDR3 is CASSASSRGRGNEKLFF. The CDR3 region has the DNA TGTGCCAGCAGCGCTTCTTCCCGGGGCAGGGGTAATGAAAAACTGTTTTTT.

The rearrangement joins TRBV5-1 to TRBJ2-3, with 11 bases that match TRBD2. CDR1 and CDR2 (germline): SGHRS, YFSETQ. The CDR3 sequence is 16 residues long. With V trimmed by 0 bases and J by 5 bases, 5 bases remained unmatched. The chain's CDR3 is CASSLAASGGLDTQYF. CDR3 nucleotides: TGCGCCAGCAGCTTGGCGGCTAGCGGGGGGCTAGATACGCAGTATTTT.

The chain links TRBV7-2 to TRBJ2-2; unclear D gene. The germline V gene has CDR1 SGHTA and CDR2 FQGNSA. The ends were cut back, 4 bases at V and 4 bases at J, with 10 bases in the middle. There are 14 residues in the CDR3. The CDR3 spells CASSSPATTGELFF. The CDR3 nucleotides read TGTGCCAGCAGCTCCCCCGCTACCACCGGGGAGCTGTTTTTT. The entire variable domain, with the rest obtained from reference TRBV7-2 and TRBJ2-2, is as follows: GAGVSQSPSNKVTEKGKDVELRCDPISGHTALYWYRQSLGQGLEFLIYFQGNSAPDKSGLPSDRFSAERTGGSVSTLTIQRTQQEDSAVYLCASSSPATTGELFFGEGSRLTVL.

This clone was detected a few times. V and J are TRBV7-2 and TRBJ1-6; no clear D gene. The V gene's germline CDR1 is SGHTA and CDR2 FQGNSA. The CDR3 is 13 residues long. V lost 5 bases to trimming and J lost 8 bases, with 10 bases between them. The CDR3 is CASSLTVDSPLHF. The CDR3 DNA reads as TGTGCCAGCAGCCTCACGGTGGATTCACCCCTCCACTTT.

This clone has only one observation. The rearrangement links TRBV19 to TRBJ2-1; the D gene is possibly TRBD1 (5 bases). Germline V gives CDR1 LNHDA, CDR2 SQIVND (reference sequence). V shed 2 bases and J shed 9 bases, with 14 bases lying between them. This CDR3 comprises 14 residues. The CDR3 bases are TGTGCCAGTAGTATACGGGCCAGGGATACTGAGCAGTTCTTC. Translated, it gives CASSIRARDTEQFF.

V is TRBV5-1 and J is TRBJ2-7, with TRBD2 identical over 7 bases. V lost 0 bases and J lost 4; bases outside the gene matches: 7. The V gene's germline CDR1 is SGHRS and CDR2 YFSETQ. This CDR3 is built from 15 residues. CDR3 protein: CASSLAPGRVYEQYF. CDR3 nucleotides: TGCGCCAGCAGCTTGGCCCCAGGGAGGGTATACGAGCAGTACTTC. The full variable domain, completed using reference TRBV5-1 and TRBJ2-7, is KAGVTQTPRYLIKTRGQQVTLSCSPISGHRSVSWYQQTPGQGLQFLFEYFSETQRNKGNFPGRFSGRQFSNSRSEMNVSTLELGDSALYLCASSLAPGRVYEQYFGPGTRLTVT.

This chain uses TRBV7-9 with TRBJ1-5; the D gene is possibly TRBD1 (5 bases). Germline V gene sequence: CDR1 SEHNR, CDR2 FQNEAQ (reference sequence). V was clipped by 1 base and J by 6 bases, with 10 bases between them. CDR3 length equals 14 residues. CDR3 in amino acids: CASSLDGQGQPQHF. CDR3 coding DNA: TGTGCCAGCAGCTTAGATGGTCAGGGTCAGCCCCAGCATTTT.

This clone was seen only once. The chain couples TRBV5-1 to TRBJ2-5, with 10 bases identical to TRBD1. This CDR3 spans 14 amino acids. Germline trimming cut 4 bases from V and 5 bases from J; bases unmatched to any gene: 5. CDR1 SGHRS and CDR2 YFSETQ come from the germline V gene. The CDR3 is CASSLQTGGETQYF. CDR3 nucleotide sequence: TGCGCCAGCAGCCTTCAGACAGGGGGCGAGACCCAGTACTTC.

DNA for the CDR3: TGTGCCAGCAGCTTCAGGGGACACAATCAGCCCCAGCATTTT. Protein product: CASSFRGHNQPQHF. The chain combines TRBV5-8 with TRBJ1-5, with D maybe TRBD1 (6 bases). The CDR3 extends over 14 amino acids. V was cut by 2 bases and J by 3 bases, with 9 bases left in between. Germline V gives CDR1 SGHTS, CDR2 YDEGEE.

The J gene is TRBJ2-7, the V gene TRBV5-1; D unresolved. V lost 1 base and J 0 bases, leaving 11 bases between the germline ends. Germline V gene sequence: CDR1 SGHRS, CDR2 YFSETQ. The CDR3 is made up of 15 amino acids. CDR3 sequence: CASSLIRGSSYEQYF. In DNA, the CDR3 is TGCGCCAGCAGCTTGATACGCGGCAGCTCCTACGAGCAGTACTTC. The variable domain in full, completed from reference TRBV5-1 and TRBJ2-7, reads KAGVTQTPRYLIKTRGQQVTLSCSPISGHRSVSWYQQTPGQGLQFLFEYFSETQRNKGNFPGRFSGRQFSNSRSEMNVSTLELGDSALYLCASSLIRGSSYEQYFGPGTRLTVT.

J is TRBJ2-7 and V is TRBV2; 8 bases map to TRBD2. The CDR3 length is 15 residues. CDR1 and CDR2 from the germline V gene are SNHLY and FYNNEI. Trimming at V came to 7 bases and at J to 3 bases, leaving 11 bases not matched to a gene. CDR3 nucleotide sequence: TGTGCCAGCAAGCCGAGCCGGGGGGGGAACTACGAGCAGTACTTC. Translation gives CASKPSRGGNYEQYF.

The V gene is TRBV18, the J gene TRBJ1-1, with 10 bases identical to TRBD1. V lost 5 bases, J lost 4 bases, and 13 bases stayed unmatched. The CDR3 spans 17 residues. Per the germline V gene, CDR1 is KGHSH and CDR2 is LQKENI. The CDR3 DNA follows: TGTGCCAGCTCAACACTACGGGACAGGGGACAGGGCACTGAAGCTTTCTTT. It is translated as CASSTLRDRGQGTEAFF.

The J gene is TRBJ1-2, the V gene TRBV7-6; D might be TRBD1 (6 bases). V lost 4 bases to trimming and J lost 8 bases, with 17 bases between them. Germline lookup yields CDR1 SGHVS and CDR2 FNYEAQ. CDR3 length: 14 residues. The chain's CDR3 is CASSSGGGQGGYTF. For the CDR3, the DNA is TGTGCCAGCAGCTCCGGCGGGGGGCAGGGAGGCTACACCTTC.

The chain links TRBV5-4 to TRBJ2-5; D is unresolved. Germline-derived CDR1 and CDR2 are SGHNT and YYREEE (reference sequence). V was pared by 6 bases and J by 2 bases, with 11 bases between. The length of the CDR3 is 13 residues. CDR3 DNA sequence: TGTGCCAGCACCGTCGGAGTGCAAGAGACCCAGTACTTC. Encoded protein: CASTVGVQETQYF.

The CDR3 sequence: CASSKAGEVNSTDTQYF. CDR3 nucleotides: TGTGCCAGCAGCAAAGCGGGAGAAGTGAATAGCACAGATACGCAGTATTTT. The rearrangement uses TRBV21-1 and TRBJ2-3; the table's D gene call, TRBD2, was not cross checked with the DNA. TRBV21-1 is a listed pseudogene. The CDR3 is 17 residues long.

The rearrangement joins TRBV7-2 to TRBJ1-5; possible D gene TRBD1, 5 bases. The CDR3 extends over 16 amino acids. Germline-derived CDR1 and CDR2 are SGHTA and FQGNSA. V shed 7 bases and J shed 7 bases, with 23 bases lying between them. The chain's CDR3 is CASTSSPSGKGQPQHF. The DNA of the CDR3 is TGTGCCAGCACCAGTTCTCCATCAGGGAAGGGGCAGCCCCAGCATTTT.

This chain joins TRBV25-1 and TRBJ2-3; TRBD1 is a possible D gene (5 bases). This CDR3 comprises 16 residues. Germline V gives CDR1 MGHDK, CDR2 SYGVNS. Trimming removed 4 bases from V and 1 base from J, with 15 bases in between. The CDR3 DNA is TGTGCCAGCAGTGCGGAAGGGTTAGGGGGCACAGATACGCAGTATTTT. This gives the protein CASSAEGLGGTDTQYF. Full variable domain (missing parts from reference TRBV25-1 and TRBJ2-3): EADIYQTPRYLVIGTGKKITLECSQTMGHDKMYWYQQDPGMELHLIHYSYGVNSTEKGDLSSESTVSRIRTEHFPLTLESARPSHTSQYLCASSAEGLGGTDTQYFGPGTRLTVL.

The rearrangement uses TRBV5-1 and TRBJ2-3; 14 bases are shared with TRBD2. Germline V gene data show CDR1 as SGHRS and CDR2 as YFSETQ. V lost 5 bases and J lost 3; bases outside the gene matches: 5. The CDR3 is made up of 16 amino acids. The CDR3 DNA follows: TGCGCCAGCAGGGGGGGACTAGCGGGAGTAACAGATACGCAGTATTTT. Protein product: CASRGGLAGVTDTQYF.

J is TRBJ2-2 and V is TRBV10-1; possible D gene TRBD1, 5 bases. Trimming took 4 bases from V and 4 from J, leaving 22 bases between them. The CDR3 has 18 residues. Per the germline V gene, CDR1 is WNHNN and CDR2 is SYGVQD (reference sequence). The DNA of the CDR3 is TGCGCCAGCAGTGTAAGGGAAACAGGTGGCCCCCTCACCGGGGAGCTGTTTTTT. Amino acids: CASSVRETGGPLTGELFF.

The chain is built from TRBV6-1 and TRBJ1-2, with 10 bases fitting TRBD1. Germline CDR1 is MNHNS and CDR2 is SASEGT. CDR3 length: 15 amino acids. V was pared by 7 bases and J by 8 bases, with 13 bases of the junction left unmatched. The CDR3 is CASNEPGQGPRGYTF. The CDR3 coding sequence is TGTGCCAGCAACGAACCGGGACAGGGGCCAAGGGGCTACACCTTC.

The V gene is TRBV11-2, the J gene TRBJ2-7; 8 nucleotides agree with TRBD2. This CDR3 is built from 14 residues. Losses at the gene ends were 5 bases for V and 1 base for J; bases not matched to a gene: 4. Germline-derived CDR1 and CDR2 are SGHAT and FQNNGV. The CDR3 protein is CASSVRGGSYEQYF. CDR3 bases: TGTGCCAGCAGCGTCCGGGGGGGATCCTACGAGCAGTACTTC.